This entry lists 8 T cell receptor beta chains sequenced from one sample in a study of molecular identifiers for immune sequencing clone quantification. One entry per CDR3 protein, called by TCRdb with MiXCR from the PCR reads. The sample lists under 650,000 distinct CDR3 sequences, 15% to 20% seen once, with roughly 0.9% in the top ten. Sequenced sample: naive CD8+ T cells from blood, with Jurkat cell RNA spiked in. Subset given: FACS-sorted CD8+CD4-CCR7+CD45RA+ naive T cells. These receptors all come from a human donor in good health. Some libraries in this study had Jurkat cell RNA spiked in.

Notes on this clonotype: This clone may be a read error of a much larger clone one base away. The V gene is TRBV5-1, the J gene TRBJ2-3; possibly TRBD2 for D (7 bases). With 1 base removed from V and 4 bases from J, the gap between germline ends came to 16 bases. Germline CDR1 and CDR2: SGHRS and YFSETQ. This CDR3 contains 16 residues. The CDR3 here is CASSLRRGGDADTQYF. In DNA form, the CDR3 reads TGCGCCAGCAGCTTGAGAAGGGGGGGCGATGCAGATACGCAGTATTTT.

This chain uses TRBV12-3 or TRBV12-4 with TRBJ2-7; 7 bases map to TRBD1. The V gene end was trimmed by 6 bases and the J gene end by 3 bases; junction bases not matched to a gene: 11. This CDR3 has 15 amino acids. The CDR3 is CASSPPGTANYEQYF. The CDR3 region has the DNA TGTGCCAGCAGCCCGCCGGGGACAGCTAACTACGAGCAGTACTTC.

This clonotype was observed once. The junction departs from the called germline gene at one end, perhaps through a read error. V usage is TRBV7-9 and J usage is TRBJ2-6, with D possibly called TRBD1 or TRBD2 (5 bases each). Germline V gene sequence: CDR1 SEHNR, CDR2 FQNEAQ (reference sequence). The CDR3 has 16 amino acids. CDR3 coding DNA: TGTGCCAGCAGCCCTCGGGACGGCTCTGGGGCCAACGCCCTGACTTTC. This sequence encodes CASSPRDGSGANALTF. Together with reference TRBV7-9 and TRBJ2-6, the CDR3 gives the full variable domain: DTGVSQNPRHKITKRGQNVTFRCDPISEHNRLYWYRQTLGQGPEFLTYFQNEAQLEKSRLLSDRFSAERPKGSFSTLEIQRTEQGDSAMYLCASSPRDGSGANALTFGAGSRLTVL.

About this clonotype itself: This may be a read error: a much more frequent sequence differs by one nucleotide. The chain uses TRBV19 and TRBJ1-5; D gene unclear. The V gene's germline CDR1 is LNHDA and CDR2 SQIVND (reference sequence). This CDR3 spans 15 amino acids. In DNA, the CDR3 is TGTTCCAGTAGCCCTGACCCGTGGGGCAATCAGCCCCAGCATTTT. Translating gives CSSSPDPWGNQPQHF.

This clonotype was found once. A much larger clone is a single base away; this may be a read error. This rearrangement joins TRBV4-1 to TRBJ2-5; D remains ambiguous. V gave up 3 bases and J gave up 3 bases, with 11 bases separating them. This CDR3 has 14 amino acids. Germline V gene lookup returns CDR1 MGHRA and CDR2 YSYEKL. The CDR3 loop reads CASSHDTPEETQYF. Written as DNA, the CDR3 is TGCGCCAGCAGCCACGATACACCAGAAGAGACCCAGTACTTC.

The table lists this clonotype with many counts. This chain connects TRBV12-3 or TRBV12-4 to TRBJ1-1, with 7 nucleotides matching TRBD1. The CDR3 sequence is 14 residues long. Trimming removed 7 bases from V and 6 bases from J; junction bases left unmatched: 11. The CDR3: CASTQVGGSPEAFF. The CDR3 region has the DNA TGTGCCAGCACCCAAGTAGGGGGCTCCCCTGAAGCTTTCTTT.

Remarks on this clonotype: The CDR3 ends on some other residue instead of the conserved phenylalanine or tryptophan, so this is likely a read error. V gene TRBV4-1 combines with J gene TRBJ2-7; a possible D gene is TRBD2 (5 bases). The germline gives CDR1 MGHRA, CDR2 YSYEKL. The CDR3 totals 12 residues. V was cut by 2 bases and J by 3 bases, with 5 bases left in between. The DNA for the CDR3 is TGCGCCAGCAGCCAACGGGGCTACGAGCAGTACCTC. It yields the protein CASSQRGYEQYL.

The V gene is TRBV12-3 or TRBV12-4, the J gene TRBJ1-2; tentatively, D is TRBD1 (6 bases). The V end was cut by 6 bases, the J end by 5 bases, with 13 bases between. This CDR3 is built from 13 residues. The CDR3 protein is CASRQDTGYGYTF. The CDR3 DNA reads as TGTGCCAGCAGGCAAGATACAGGGTATGGCTACACCTTC.